The next 16 T cell receptor beta chains were all read from a single sample in a study of post-analysis software for immune sequencing data. Study outcomes and limitations: Patients showed TRBV5-6, TRBV5-1 and TRBV20-1 among a few TRBV segments more frequent than in controls.

Their recognized antigens are unknown. Sequencing libraries made from TCR beta cDNA carried unique molecular identifiers. TCRdb re-called the PCR reads through MiXCR, storing one row per CDR3 protein. This repertoire shows some 690,000 distinct CDR3 sequences, roughly 30% found once; its top ten account for around 0.56%. The sample comprised blood. These receptors came from a girl between 10 and 17 years old with multiple sclerosis.

This chain connects TRBV12-3 or TRBV12-4 to TRBJ2-3, with 9 bases that match TRBD2. There are 15 residues in the CDR3. The V and J ends lost 3 bases and 3 bases, in that order; junction bases with no gene match: 4. CDR3 amino acids: CASSFSGGRTDTQYF. The CDR3 nucleotides are TGTGCCAGCAGTTTTAGCGGGGGTAGAACAGATACGCAGTATTTT.

This clonotype was recorded at least ten times. This rearrangement joins TRBV18 to TRBJ2-7; 9 positions agree with TRBD2. Trimming removed 1 base from V and 2 bases from J; junction bases left unmatched: 3. Per germline, CDR1 KGHSH and CDR2 LQKENI. The CDR3 totals 15 residues. The CDR3 protein is CASSPRPSGTYEQYF. The CDR3 bases are TGTGCCAGCTCACCACGTCCTAGCGGGACCTACGAGCAGTACTTC.

The chain has TRBV5-1 and TRBJ1-2; 8 bases align to TRBD1. V shed 4 bases and J 4 bases; nucleotides not matched to a gene: 12. The CDR3 has 16 residues. Per the germline V gene, CDR1 is SGHRS and CDR2 is YFSETQ. CDR3 in DNA: TGCGCCAGCAGCCTAACCGGGACAGGAGATGTCTATGGCTACACCTTC. Translating gives CASSLTGTGDVYGYTF.

This clonotype has only a few counts. J is TRBJ2-5 and V is TRBV24-1; D unclear. Germline CDR1 and CDR2: KGHDR and SFDVKD. Trimming left V 1 base short and J 3 bases short, with 11 bases between. CDR3 size: 15 residues. CDR3 in amino acids: CATSDFQLAKETQYF. The CDR3 DNA reads as TGTGCCACCAGTGATTTCCAGTTGGCCAAAGAGACCCAGTACTTC.

The chain couples TRBV28 to TRBJ2-7; 8 nucleotides match TRBD1. V dropped 5 bases and J dropped 6; count of bases not matched to a gene: 9. This CDR3 spans 14 amino acids. The germline CDR1 and CDR2 sequences are MDHEN and SYDVKM. The CDR3 is CASSQTGGLGEQYF. DNA for the CDR3: TGTGCCAGCAGTCAAACAGGGGGACTGGGCGAGCAGTACTTC.

V is TRBV6-6 and J is TRBJ2-7, with D possibly being TRBD1 or TRBD2 (6 bases each). CDR1 and CDR2 from the germline V gene are MNHNY and SVGAGI (reference sequence). V lost 0 bases to trimming and J lost 6 bases, with 12 bases between them. The CDR3 has 14 amino acids. CDR3 loop: CASSYSGGPGEQYF. Written as DNA, the CDR3 is TGTGCCAGCAGTTACTCTGGGGGGCCGGGCGAGCAGTACTTC.

In this sample, this clonotype turned up a few times. The chain uses TRBV29-1 and TRBJ1-2, with 10 positions matching TRBD1. The ends lost 6 bases at V and 8 bases at J; junction bases unmatched: 9. The length of the CDR3 is 13 residues. Germline V gene sequence: CDR1 SQVTM, CDR2 ANQGSEA. The CDR3 sequence is CSVYSTGGGGYTF. The DNA for the CDR3 is TGCAGCGTATATTCGACAGGGGGCGGGGGCTACACCTTC.

The chain is built from TRBV12-3 or TRBV12-4 and TRBJ2-7, with D perhaps matching TRBD2 (6 bases). The CDR3 covers 14 residues. Trimming took 6 bases from V and 4 from J, leaving 16 bases between them. CDR3 loop: CASSPGPRGYEQYF. CDR3 DNA sequence: TGTGCCAGCAGCCCGGGTCCCCGGGGGTACGAGCAGTACTTC.

The chain links TRBV6-5 to TRBJ1-2, with a weak D call TRBD1 (5 bases). The CDR3 has 14 amino acids. Germline CDR1 is MNHEY and CDR2 is SVGAGI. With 0 bases removed from V and 2 bases from J, the gap between germline ends came to 7 bases. CDR3 nucleotide sequence: TGTGCCAGCAGTTACTCGAACAGGAACTATGGCTACACCTTC. It is translated as CASSYSNRNYGYTF.

Regarding this clonotype: A much larger clonotype is one base distant, so this may be a read error. The chain uses TRBV29-1 and TRBJ2-1, with 8 bases matching TRBD2. J lost 8 bases, V lost 6 bases, and 18 bases had no gene match. Germline CDR1 and CDR2: SQVTM and ANQGSEA. The CDR3 runs to 16 residues. The CDR3 here is CSVTGLVVIKYDEQFF. DNA of the CDR3: TGCAGCGTGACGGGACTAGTCGTGATTAAGTACGATGAGCAGTTCTTC.

The J gene is TRBJ2-7, the V gene TRBV6-5, with a possible D match to TRBD2 (6 bases). Germline V gives CDR1 MNHEY, CDR2 SVGAGI. The CDR3 is 16 amino acids. V was trimmed by 6 bases and J by 7 bases, leaving 25 bases between them. The CDR3 loop is CASRFAGFGTHNEQYF. The CDR3 coding sequence is TGTGCCAGCAGGTTCGCGGGGTTTGGAACCCACAATGAGCAGTACTTC.

V is TRBV7-9 and J is TRBJ2-1; D ambiguous. Deletions cut 1 base from V and 0 bases from J, with 13 bases between. The CDR3 is made up of 17 amino acids. Germline CDR1 and CDR2: SEHNR and FQNEAQ (reference sequence). CDR3 coding DNA: TGTGCCAGCAGCTTAGGTGTCGGAATAAGCTCCTACAATGAGCAGTTCTTC. Amino acid sequence: CASSLGVGISSYNEQFF.

This clonotype was seen a handful of times. V usage is TRBV12-5 and J usage is TRBJ2-3; 7 bases line up with TRBD1. In germline, CDR1 is LGHNT, CDR2 FRNRAP. The CDR3 loop spans 13 amino acids. J lost 7 bases, V lost 6 bases, and 7 bases had no gene match. CDR3 nucleotide sequence: TGTGCTAGTGGCGCCGGGACAGTTCATACGCAGTATTTT. Translated: CASGAGTVHTQYF.

The chain recombines TRBV15 with TRBJ2-1; D unresolved. The DNA matches TRBJ2-7 better at its end, which makes the J call doubtful. The CDR3 length is 14 residues. The germline V gene encodes CDR1 LNHNV and CDR2 YYDKDF (reference sequence). The CDR3 reads CATSIDLSYNEQYF. The CDR3 region has the DNA TGTGCCACCAGCATTGATCTCAGCTACAATGAGCAGTACTTC.

This clonotype has ten or more counts. This sequence joins TRBV6-5 and TRBJ2-1, with D perhaps TRBD1 or TRBD2 (5 bases each). Germline lookup yields CDR1 MNHEY and CDR2 SVGAGI. V was clipped by 7 bases and J by 10 bases, with 20 bases between them. The CDR3 is 14 residues long. CDR3 protein: CASTRDGLVGEQFF. As DNA, the CDR3 is TGTGCCAGCACCAGGGACGGACTCGTCGGCGAGCAGTTCTTC.

This chain joins TRBV10-3 and TRBJ2-3; 7 bases agree with TRBD1. This CDR3 spans 14 amino acids. V lost 3 bases to trimming and J lost 6 bases; unmatched junction nucleotides: 6. Germline-derived CDR1 and CDR2 are ENHRY and SYGVKD. The CDR3 DNA sequence: TGTGCCATCAGTGAAGACAGGGTTAGGGATACGCAGTATTTT. This sequence encodes CAISEDRVRDTQYF.